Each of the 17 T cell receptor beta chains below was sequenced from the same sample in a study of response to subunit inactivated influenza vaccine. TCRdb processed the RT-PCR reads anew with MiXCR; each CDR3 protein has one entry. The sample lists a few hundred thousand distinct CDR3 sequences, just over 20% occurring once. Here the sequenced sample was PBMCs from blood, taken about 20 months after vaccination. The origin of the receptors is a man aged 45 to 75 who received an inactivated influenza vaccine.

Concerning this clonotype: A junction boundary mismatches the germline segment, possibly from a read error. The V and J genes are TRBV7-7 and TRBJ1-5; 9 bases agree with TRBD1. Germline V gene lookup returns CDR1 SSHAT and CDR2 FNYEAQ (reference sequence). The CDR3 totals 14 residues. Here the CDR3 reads CASSVRDREEPQHF. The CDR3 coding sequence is TGTGCTAGCAGCGTCCGGGACAGGGAGGAGCCCCAGCATTTT.

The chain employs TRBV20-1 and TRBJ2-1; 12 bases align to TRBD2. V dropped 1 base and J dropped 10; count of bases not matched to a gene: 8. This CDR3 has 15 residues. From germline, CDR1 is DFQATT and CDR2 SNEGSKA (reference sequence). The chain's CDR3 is CSARGLAGASGEQFF. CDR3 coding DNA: TGCAGTGCTAGAGGACTAGCGGGAGCCTCTGGGGAGCAGTTCTTC.

CDR3 sequence: CASSEQGAGQPQHF. In DNA form, the CDR3 reads TGTGCCAGCAGTGAACAGGGGGCGGGTCAGCCCCAGCATTTT. The rearrangement links TRBV6-1 to TRBJ1-5; 8 bases agree with TRBD1. Trimming cost V 2 bases and J 6 bases; bases outside gene matches: 3. The germline gives CDR1 MNHNS, CDR2 SASEGT. There are 14 residues in the CDR3.

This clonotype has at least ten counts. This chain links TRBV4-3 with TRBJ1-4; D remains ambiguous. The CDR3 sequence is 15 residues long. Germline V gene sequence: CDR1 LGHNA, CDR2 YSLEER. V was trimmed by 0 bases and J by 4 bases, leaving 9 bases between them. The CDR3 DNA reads TGCGCCAGCAGCCAAGACCGTCAACTTAATGAAAAACTGTTTTTT. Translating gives CASSQDRQLNEKLFF.

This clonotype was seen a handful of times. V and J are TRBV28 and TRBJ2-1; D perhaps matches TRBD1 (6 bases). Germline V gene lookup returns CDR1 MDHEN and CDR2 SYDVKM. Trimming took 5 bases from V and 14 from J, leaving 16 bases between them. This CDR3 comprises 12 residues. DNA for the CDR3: TGTGCCAGCAGTCCGGTGGTCAGGGGAAAGTTCTTC. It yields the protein CASSPVVRGKFF.

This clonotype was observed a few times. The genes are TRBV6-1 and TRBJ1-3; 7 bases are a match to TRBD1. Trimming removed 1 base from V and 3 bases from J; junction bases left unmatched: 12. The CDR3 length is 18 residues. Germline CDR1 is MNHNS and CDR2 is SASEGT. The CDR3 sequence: CASSEGAGTERLGNTIYF. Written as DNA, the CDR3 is TGTGCCAGCAGTGAAGGCGCCGGGACAGAACGCCTTGGAAACACCATATATTTT.

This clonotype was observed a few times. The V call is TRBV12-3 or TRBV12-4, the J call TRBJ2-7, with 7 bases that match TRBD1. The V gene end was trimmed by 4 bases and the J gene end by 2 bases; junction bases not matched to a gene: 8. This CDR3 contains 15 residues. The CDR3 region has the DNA TGTGCCAGCAGTTCAAGGACAGGACCTACCTACGAGCAGTACTTC. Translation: CASSSRTGPTYEQYF.

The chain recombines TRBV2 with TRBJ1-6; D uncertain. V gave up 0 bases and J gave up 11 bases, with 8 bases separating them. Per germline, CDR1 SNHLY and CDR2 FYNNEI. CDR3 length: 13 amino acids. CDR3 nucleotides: TGTGCCAGCAGTGAAGCGGCGTATCCACCCCTCCACTTT. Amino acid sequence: CASSEAAYPPLHF.

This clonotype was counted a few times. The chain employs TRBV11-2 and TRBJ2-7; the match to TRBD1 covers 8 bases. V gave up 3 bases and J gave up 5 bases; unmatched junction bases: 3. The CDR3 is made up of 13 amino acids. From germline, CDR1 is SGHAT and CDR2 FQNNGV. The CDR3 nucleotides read TGTGCCAGCAGCTTGGACAGGGTTGACGAGCAGTACTTC. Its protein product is CASSLDRVDEQYF.

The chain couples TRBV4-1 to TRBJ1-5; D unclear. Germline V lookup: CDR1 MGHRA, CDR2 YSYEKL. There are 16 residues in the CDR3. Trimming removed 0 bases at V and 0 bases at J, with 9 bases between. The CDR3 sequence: CASSQDLGYSNQPQHF. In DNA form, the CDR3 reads TGCGCCAGCAGCCAAGATCTAGGTTATAGCAATCAGCCCCAGCATTTT.

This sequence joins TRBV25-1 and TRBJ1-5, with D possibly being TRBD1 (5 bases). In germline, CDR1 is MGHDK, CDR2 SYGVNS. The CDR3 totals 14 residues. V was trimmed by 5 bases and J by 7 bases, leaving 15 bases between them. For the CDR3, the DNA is TGTGCCAGCAGTCCTGGGGGGATGGGCCAGCCCCAGCATTTT. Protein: CASSPGGMGQPQHF.

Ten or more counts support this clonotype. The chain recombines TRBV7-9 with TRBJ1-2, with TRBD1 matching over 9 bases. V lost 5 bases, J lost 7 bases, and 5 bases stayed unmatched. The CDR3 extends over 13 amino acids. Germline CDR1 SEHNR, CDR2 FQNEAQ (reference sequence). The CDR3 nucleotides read TGTGCCAGCAGCGCACAGGGGGCGCGTGGCTACACCTTC. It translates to CASSAQGARGYTF.

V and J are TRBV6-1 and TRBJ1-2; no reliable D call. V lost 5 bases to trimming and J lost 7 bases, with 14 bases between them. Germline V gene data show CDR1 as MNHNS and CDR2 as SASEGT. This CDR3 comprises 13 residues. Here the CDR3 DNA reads TGTGCCAGCAGTCCCGGGAGAGAGTTTGGCTACACCTTC. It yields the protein CASSPGREFGYTF.

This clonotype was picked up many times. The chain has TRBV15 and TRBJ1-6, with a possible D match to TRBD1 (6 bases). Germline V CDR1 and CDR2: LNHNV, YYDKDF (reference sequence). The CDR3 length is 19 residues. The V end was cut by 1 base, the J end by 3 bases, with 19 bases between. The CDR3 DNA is TGTGCCACCAGCAGAGGAGACCGGGAGGAAGGGGGCTATAATTCACCCCTCCACTTT. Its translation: CATSRGDREEGGYNSPLHF.

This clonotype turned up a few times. DNA for the CDR3: TGTGCCACCAGCAAACGACAGGGATCCTACAATGAGCAGTTCTTC. Amino acids: CATSKRQGSYNEQFF. The chain recombines TRBV15 with TRBJ2-1; TRBD1 matches at 7 bases. Trimming removed 4 bases from V and 1 base from J; junction bases left unmatched: 4. The CDR3 extends over 15 amino acids. Germline-derived CDR1 and CDR2 are LNHNV and YYDKDF (reference sequence).

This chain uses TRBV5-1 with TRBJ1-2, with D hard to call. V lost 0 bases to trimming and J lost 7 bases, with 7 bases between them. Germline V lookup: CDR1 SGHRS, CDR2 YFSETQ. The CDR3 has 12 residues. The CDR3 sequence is CASSLVGSGYTF. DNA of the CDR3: TGCGCCAGCAGCTTGGTAGGGAGTGGCTACACCTTC.

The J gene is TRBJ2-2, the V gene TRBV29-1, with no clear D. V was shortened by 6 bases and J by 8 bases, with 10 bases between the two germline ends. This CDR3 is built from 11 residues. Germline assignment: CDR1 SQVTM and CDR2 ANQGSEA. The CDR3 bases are TGCAGCGTAATAGCTGTAGGGGAGCTGTTTTTT. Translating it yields CSVIAVGELFF.